Following are 26 T cell receptor beta chains from one sample sequenced in a study of Graves' ophthalmopathy and Graves' hyperthyroidism. Amplification from RNA transcripts yielded the TCR beta CDR3 regions. Following a first-round RT-PCR that used HTBI primers, a second-round multiplex PCR was carried out. TCRdb redid the calling of the multiplex PCR reads with MiXCR, one entry per CDR3 protein. Altogether some 520,000 distinct CDR3 sequences are present, approximately 15% being singletons, with the ten largest covering 8% to 10%. The sequenced sample consisted of blood. The source is a woman aged 25-40 years with Graves' ophthalmopathy.

There are a few counts of this clonotype. The chain joins TRBV18 to TRBJ2-7; no definite D call. The CDR3 extends over 15 amino acids. Germline CDR1 reads KGHSH; CDR2 reads LQKENI. The V end was cut by 0 bases, the J end by 5 bases, with 14 bases between. The CDR3: CASSPPIVLGHEQYF. The CDR3 coding sequence is TGTGCCAGCTCACCACCCATAGTACTTGGGCACGAGCAGTACTTC.

At least ten counts were recorded for this clonotype. This chain links TRBV19 with TRBJ1-1; unclear D gene. The CDR3 covers 14 residues. Germline CDR1 and CDR2: LNHDA and SQIVND (reference sequence). V lost 2 bases, J lost 4 bases, and 11 bases lay in between. The CDR3: CASSIRGRTTEAFF. DNA of the CDR3: TGTGCCAGTAGTATACGAGGGAGGACCACTGAAGCTTTCTTT.

The J gene is TRBJ1-4, the V gene TRBV4-1; D unresolved. This CDR3 is built from 15 residues. Per germline, CDR1 MGHRA and CDR2 YSYEKL. V lost 4 bases to trimming and J lost 4 bases, with 13 bases between them. The CDR3 is CASSPAGVGNEKLFF. The CDR3 region has the DNA TGCGCCAGCAGCCCTGCAGGAGTAGGTAATGAAAAACTGTTTTTT.

This clonotype was counted ten times or more. The rearrangement joins TRBV12-3 or TRBV12-4 to TRBJ1-2, with TRBD1 as a possible D gene (5 bases). Deletions cut 6 bases from V and 7 bases from J, with 15 bases between. The length of the CDR3 is 13 residues. The CDR3 nucleotides are TGTGCCAGCAGCAGGGACGCGGCCATTGGCTACACCTTC. This encodes CASSRDAAIGYTF.

This clonotype was counted between two and nine times. A much larger clone is a single base away; this may be a read error. V gene TRBV7-8 combines with J gene TRBJ1-6; no clear D gene. The germline CDR1 and CDR2 sequences are SGHVS and FQNEAQ. The length of the CDR3 is 17 residues. CDR3 residues: CASSYSGGAPYNSHLHF. In DNA form, the CDR3 reads TGTGCCAGCAGCTACAGCGGAGGCGCGCCCTATAATTCACACCTCCACTTT.

This clonotype has a handful of counts. V usage is TRBV9 and J usage is TRBJ2-5; D may match TRBD1 or TRBD2 (6 bases each). The CDR3 is 16 residues long. Germline-derived CDR1 and CDR2 are SGDLS and YYNGEE. V shed 6 bases and J shed 7 bases, with 25 bases lying between them. CDR3 nucleotide sequence: TGTGCCAGCACCCCGAATCGGGTCCCGGGGGCCGGGACCCAGTACTTC. It translates to CASTPNRVPGAGTQYF.

This clonotype was detected a few times. V and J are TRBV5-1 and TRBJ1-1; possibly TRBD1 for D (6 bases). Trimming cost V 5 bases and J 5 bases, with 22 bases left between them. CDR1 SGHRS and CDR2 YFSETQ come from the germline V gene. CDR3 length equals 16 residues. The DNA for the CDR3 is TGCGCCAGCAGATATACAAAACAGGGTTCCCAAACTGAAGCTTTCTTT. Translating it yields CASRYTKQGSQTEAFF.

The V and J genes are TRBV30 and TRBJ2-7; D not resolved. The CDR3 consists of 11 residues. V lost 1 base and J lost 6, with 7 bases in between. CDR1 is GTSNPN, CDR2 SVGIG, per germline (reference sequence). The chain's CDR3 is CAWSARLEQYF. CDR3 sequence (DNA): TGTGCCTGGAGTGCGCGCCTCGAGCAGTACTTC.

This clonotype was observed at least ten times. This chain uses TRBV27 with TRBJ1-1, with 8 nucleotides matching TRBD1. Germline-derived CDR1 and CDR2 are MNHEY and SMNVEV (reference sequence). V lost 3 bases, J lost 0 bases, and 6 bases stayed unmatched. The length of the CDR3 is 16 residues. CDR3 in amino acids: CASSLATGELNTEAFF. CDR3 nucleotide sequence: TGTGCCAGCAGTTTGGCGACAGGGGAATTGAACACTGAAGCTTTCTTT.

This clonotype has a count of ten or more. The chain employs TRBV7-9 and TRBJ2-7; no clear D gene. The germline gives CDR1 SEHNR, CDR2 FQNEAQ (reference sequence). With 4 bases removed from V and 4 bases from J, the gap between germline ends came to 5 bases. The CDR3 length is 11 residues. The CDR3 sequence: CASSSQYEQYF. Here the CDR3 DNA reads TGTGCCAGCAGCTCCCAATACGAGCAGTACTTC.

The sample holds many counts of this clonotype. The V gene is TRBV6-2 or TRBV6-3, the J gene TRBJ2-5; 7 bases agree with TRBD1. CDR1 MNHEY and CDR2 SVGEGT come from the germline V gene. J was trimmed by 2 bases and V by 5 bases; bases with no gene match: 14. CDR3 size: 17 residues. CDR3 in amino acids: CASSERIYGTEQETQYF. The CDR3 DNA follows: TGTGCCAGCAGTGAGCGGATCTATGGGACAGAACAAGAGACCCAGTACTTC.

This clonotype was seen a handful of times. The chain recombines TRBV10-3 with TRBJ1-1; 11 bases line up with TRBD1. Per germline, CDR1 ENHRY and CDR2 SYGVKD. CDR3 length equals 16 residues. The trim removed 4 bases at V and 3 bases at J, leaving 7 bases unmatched. In DNA, the CDR3 is TGTGCCATCAGTGCGCAACCGGGACAGGGGGACACTGAAGCTTTCTTT. Translated: CAISAQPGQGDTEAFF.

In its sample, this clonotype was seen many times. As DNA, the CDR3 is TGCGCCAGCAGCCACGACCTAGCGTATCCGGGGGGATTGACCCAGTACTTC. Translation gives CASSHDLAYPGGLTQYF. The genes are TRBV5-1 and TRBJ2-5, with 7 bases aligning to TRBD2. V lost 4 bases, J lost 7 bases, and 19 bases stayed unmatched. CDR3 size: 17 residues. Germline V gives CDR1 SGHRS, CDR2 YFSETQ.

Regarding this clonotype: Given a much more abundant clone one base away, this may be a read error. The missing conserved phenylalanine or tryptophan at the end of this CDR3 makes a read error likely. V gene TRBV7-3 combines with J gene TRBJ1-2; the D gene is possibly TRBD1 (5 bases). The V and J ends lost 2 bases and 6 bases respectively, with 10 bases between them. This CDR3 is built from 13 residues. Per the germline V gene, CDR1 is SGHTA and CDR2 is FQGTGA. CDR3: CASSLGRDDGYTY. As DNA, the CDR3 is TGTGCCAGCAGCTTAGGCAGGGATGATGGCTACACCTAC.

The sample holds many counts of this clonotype. The chain joins TRBV7-8 to TRBJ2-6, with D perhaps matching TRBD2 (5 bases). CDR1 SGHVS and CDR2 FQNEAQ come from the germline V gene. V was trimmed by 7 bases and J by 9 bases, leaving 13 bases between them. The CDR3 covers 13 residues. Here the CDR3 DNA reads TGTGCCAGCACCTCCGGGATAATCAACGTCCTGACTTTC. Protein: CASTSGIINVLTF.

This clonotype was counted many times. The chain carries TRBV12-3 or TRBV12-4 and TRBJ1-3, with unresolved D. Trimming removed 2 bases from V and 7 bases from J, with 9 bases in between. The CDR3 length is 13 residues. CDR3 bases: TGTGCCAGCAGTTTAACGCTTGGCAACACCATATATTTT. It specifies CASSLTLGNTIYF.

This clonotype was seen repeatedly, ten times or more. This chain uses TRBV20-1 with TRBJ1-6, with TRBD1 matching 7 bases. The junction had 14 bases not matched to a gene; V was cut back by 6 bases and J by 6 bases. The germline gives CDR1 DFQATT, CDR2 SNEGSKA (reference sequence). The length of the CDR3 is 16 residues. CDR3 loop: CSAPQTPRDSNSPLHF. The CDR3 DNA sequence: TGCAGTGCCCCCCAGACGCCCAGGGACAGTAATTCACCCCTCCACTTT.

There are many counts of this clonotype. V is TRBV20-1 and J is TRBJ2-7; the D gene is possibly TRBD1 (5 bases). The germline gives CDR1 DFQATT, CDR2 SNEGSKA (reference sequence). V lost 4 bases and J 0 bases, leaving 13 bases between the germline ends. This CDR3 has 14 residues. CDR3 region: CSAIMPGPSYEQYF. In DNA form, the CDR3 reads TGCAGTGCTATTATGCCAGGGCCCTCCTACGAGCAGTACTTC.

The J gene is TRBJ1-5, the V gene TRBV19, with D unresolved. V lost 2 bases, J lost 6 bases, and 8 bases lay in between. Per the germline V gene, CDR1 is LNHDA and CDR2 is SQIVND (reference sequence). The CDR3 has 13 residues. CDR3 coding DNA: TGTGCCAGTAGTATAATGTCTGGTCAGCCCCAGCATTTT. The encoded protein is CASSIMSGQPQHF.

This clonotype was detected ten times or more. The chain joins TRBV19 to TRBJ2-7, with TRBD1 matching 8 bases. The CDR3 covers 15 residues. J lost 0 bases, V lost 8 bases, and 9 bases had no gene match. Looked up from germline, CDR1 is LNHDA and CDR2 is SQIVND (reference sequence). Here the CDR3 reads CASPEGTGPSYEQYF. The CDR3, as DNA: TGTGCCAGTCCGGAGGGGACAGGCCCCTCCTACGAGCAGTACTTC.

The chain combines TRBV6-1 with TRBJ2-3; the D gene is possibly TRBD1 (5 bases). The germline V and J ends were trimmed by 10 bases and 3 bases, with 14 bases remaining between them. Germline loops: CDR1 MNHNS, CDR2 SASEGT. The CDR3 spans 13 residues. The CDR3 spells CATSGSETDTQYF. CDR3 nucleotide sequence: TGTGCCACCTCAGGGTCGGAGACAGATACGCAGTATTTT.

The table lists this clonotype with many counts. V is TRBV27 and J is TRBJ2-7, with 13 nucleotides matching TRBD2. Germline V gene sequence: CDR1 MNHEY, CDR2 SMNVEV (reference sequence). V trimming: 5 bases; J trimming: 5 bases; junction bases outside the gene matches: 12. CDR3 size: 17 residues. CDR3 nucleotide sequence: TGTGCCAGCAGTGGACTAGCGGGGGACCGAATCACGCACGAGCAGTACTTC. Protein product: CASSGLAGDRITHEQYF.

This clonotype occurred many times. The chain carries TRBV10-3 and TRBJ1-5, with unresolved D. This CDR3 comprises 14 residues. From germline, CDR1 is ENHRY and CDR2 SYGVKD. V was trimmed by 0 bases and J by 7 bases, leaving 10 bases between them. CDR3 amino acids: CAISESALGQPQHF. Written as DNA, the CDR3 is TGTGCCATCAGTGAGTCTGCATTGGGACAGCCCCAGCATTTT.

Many counts were recorded for this clonotype. The chain is built from TRBV3-1 and TRBJ1-2; no clear D gene. Trimming removed 1 base from V and 4 bases from J, with 7 bases in between. This CDR3 spans 13 amino acids. From germline, CDR1 is LGHDT and CDR2 YNNKEL (reference sequence). The DNA for the CDR3 is TGTGCCAGCAGCCAAGGGCAGTTCTATGGCTACACCTTC. Translation: CASSQGQFYGYTF.

The chain employs TRBV18 and TRBJ2-7, with a tentative D call TRBD1 (5 bases). The CDR3 spans 15 residues. The germline CDR1 and CDR2 sequences are KGHSH and LQKENI. The V gene lost 3 bases and the J gene lost 3 bases, with 15 bases spanning the gap. The CDR3 DNA reads TGTGCCAGCTCACCCGTCAGGGCAAACCTCTACGAGCAGTACTTC. This translates into CASSPVRANLYEQYF.

The J gene is TRBJ2-2, the V gene TRBV5-1; D is possibly TRBD1 (6 bases). Germline lookup yields CDR1 SGHRS and CDR2 YFSETQ. This CDR3 has 14 residues. V was pared by 4 bases and J by 7 bases, with 14 bases between. The CDR3 DNA sequence: TGCGCCAGCAGCCCCGCTCAGGGGATCGGGGAGCTGTTTTTT. Its translation: CASSPAQGIGELFF.